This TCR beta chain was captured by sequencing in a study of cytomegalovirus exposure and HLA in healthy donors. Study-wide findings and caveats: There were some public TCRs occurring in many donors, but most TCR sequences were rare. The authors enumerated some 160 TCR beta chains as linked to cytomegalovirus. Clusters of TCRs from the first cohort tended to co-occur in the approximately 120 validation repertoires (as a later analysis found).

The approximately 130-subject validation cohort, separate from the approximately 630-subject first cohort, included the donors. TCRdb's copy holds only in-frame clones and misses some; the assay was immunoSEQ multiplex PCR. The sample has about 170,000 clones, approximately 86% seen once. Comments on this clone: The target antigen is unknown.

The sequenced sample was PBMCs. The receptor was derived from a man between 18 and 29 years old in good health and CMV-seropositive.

CDR3 residues: CASREEDRVAFF. Here the CDR3 DNA reads TGTGCCAGCAGAGAGGAGGACAGGGTAGCTTTCTTT. The chain is built from TRBV2 and TRBJ1-1; 8 bases align to TRBD1. The trim removed 6 bases at V and 10 bases at J, leaving 7 bases unmatched. CDR1 is SNHLY and CDR2 is FYNNEI in the germline V gene. The CDR3 has 12 residues.